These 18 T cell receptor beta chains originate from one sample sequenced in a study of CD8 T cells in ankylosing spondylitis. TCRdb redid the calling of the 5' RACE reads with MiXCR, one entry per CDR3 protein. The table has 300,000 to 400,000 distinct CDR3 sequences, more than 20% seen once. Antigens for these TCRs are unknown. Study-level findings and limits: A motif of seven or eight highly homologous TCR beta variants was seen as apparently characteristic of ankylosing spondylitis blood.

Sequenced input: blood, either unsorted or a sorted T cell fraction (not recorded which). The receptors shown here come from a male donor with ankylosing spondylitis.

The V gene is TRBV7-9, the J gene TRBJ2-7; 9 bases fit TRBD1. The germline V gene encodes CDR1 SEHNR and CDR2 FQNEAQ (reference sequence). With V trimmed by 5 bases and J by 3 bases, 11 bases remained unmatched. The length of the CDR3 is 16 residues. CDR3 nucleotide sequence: TGTGCCAGCAGCCGGCCCCGGGGACAGGGCCGCTACGAGCAGTACTTC. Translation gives CASSRPRGQGRYEQYF.

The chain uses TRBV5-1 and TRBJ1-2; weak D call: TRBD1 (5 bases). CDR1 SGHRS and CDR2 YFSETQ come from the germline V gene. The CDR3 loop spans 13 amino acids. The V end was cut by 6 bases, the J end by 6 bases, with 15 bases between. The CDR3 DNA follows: TGCGCCAGCACCGGGACGACAGCGGATGGCTACACCTTC. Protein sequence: CASTGTTADGYTF.

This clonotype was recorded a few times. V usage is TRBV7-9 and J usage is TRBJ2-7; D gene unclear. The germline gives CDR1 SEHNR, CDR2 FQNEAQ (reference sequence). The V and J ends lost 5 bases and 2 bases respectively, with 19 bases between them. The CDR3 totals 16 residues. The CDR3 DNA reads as TGTGCCAGCAGCCCAAGAGGTGGGCACGTCGCCTACGAGCAGTACTTC. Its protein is CASSPRGGHVAYEQYF.

This CDR3 is CASRLTGTGVLNTEAFF. The DNA for the CDR3 is TGTGCCAGCAGGCTTACCGGGACAGGGGTCTTGAACACTGAAGCTTTCTTT. This chain connects TRBV7-2 to TRBJ1-1, with 10 positions matching TRBD1. This CDR3 spans 17 amino acids. CDR1 and CDR2 from the germline V gene are SGHTA and FQGNSA. The trim removed 6 bases at V and 0 bases at J, leaving 10 bases unmatched.

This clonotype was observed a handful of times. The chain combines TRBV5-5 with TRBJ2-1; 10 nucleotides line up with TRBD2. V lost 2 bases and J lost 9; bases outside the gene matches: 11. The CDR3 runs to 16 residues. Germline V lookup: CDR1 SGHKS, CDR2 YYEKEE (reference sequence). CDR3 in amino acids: CASSFYLGTSVPEQFF. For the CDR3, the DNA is TGTGCCAGCAGCTTCTATCTAGGGACTAGCGTTCCTGAGCAGTTCTTC. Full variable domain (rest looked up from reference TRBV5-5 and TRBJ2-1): DAGVTQSPTHLIKTRGQQVTLRCSPISGHKSVSWYQQVLGQGPQFIFQYYEKEERGRGNFPDRFSARQFPNYSSELNVNALLLGDSALYLCASSFYLGTSVPEQFFGPGTRLTVL.

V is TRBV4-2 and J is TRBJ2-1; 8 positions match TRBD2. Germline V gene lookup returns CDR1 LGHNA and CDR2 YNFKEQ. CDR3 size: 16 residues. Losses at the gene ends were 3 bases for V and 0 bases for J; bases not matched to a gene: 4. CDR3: CASSQDGRASYNEQFF. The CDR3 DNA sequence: TGTGCCAGCAGCCAGGACGGGAGGGCCTCCTACAATGAGCAGTTCTTC.

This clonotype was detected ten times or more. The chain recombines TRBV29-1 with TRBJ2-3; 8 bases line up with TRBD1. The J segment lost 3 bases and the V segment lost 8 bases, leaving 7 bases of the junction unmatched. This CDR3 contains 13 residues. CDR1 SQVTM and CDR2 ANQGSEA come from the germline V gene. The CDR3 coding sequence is TGCAGCACCGGACAGGGCGGGACAGATACGCAGTATTTT. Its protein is CSTGQGGTDTQYF.

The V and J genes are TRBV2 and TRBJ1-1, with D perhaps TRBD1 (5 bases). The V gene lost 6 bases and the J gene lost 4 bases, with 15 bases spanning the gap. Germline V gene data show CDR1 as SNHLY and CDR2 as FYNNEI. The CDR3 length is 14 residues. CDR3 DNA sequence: TGTGCCAGCAGATTCGGGGGGTCGGGCACTGAAGCTTTCTTT. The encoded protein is CASRFGGSGTEAFF. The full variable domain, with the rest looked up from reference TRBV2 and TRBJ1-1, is EPEVTQTPSHQVTQMGQEVILRCVPISNHLYFYWYRQILGQKVEFLVSFYNNEISEKSEIFDDQFSVERPDGSNFTLKIRSTKLEDSAMYFCASRFGGSGTEAFFGQGTRLTVV.

CDR3 amino acids: CASSRTGTSYNEQFF. The CDR3 bases are TGTGCCAGCAGCCGCACCGGGACTTCCTACAATGAGCAGTTCTTC. The genes are TRBV5-8 and TRBJ2-1, with D possibly TRBD2 on 6 matching bases. Trimming shortened V by 4 bases and J by 1 base, and 12 bases separated the two germline ends. Germline V gives CDR1 SGHTS, CDR2 YDEGEE. This CDR3 has 15 amino acids.

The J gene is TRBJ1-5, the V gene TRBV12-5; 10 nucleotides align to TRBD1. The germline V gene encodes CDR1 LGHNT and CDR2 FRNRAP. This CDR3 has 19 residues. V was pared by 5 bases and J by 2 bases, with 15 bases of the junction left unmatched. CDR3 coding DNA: TGTGCTAGTGGTGACCTCCGAGGGGACAGGGGAGGTGGCAATCAGCCCCAGCATTTT. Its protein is CASGDLRGDRGGGNQPQHF.

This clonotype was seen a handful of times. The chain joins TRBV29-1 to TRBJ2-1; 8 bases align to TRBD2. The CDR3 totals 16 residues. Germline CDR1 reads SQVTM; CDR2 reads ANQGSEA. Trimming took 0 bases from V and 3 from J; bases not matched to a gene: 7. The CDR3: CSVEDRGGLNYNEQFF. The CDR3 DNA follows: TGCAGCGTTGAAGATCGGGGGGGGCTTAACTACAATGAGCAGTTCTTC.

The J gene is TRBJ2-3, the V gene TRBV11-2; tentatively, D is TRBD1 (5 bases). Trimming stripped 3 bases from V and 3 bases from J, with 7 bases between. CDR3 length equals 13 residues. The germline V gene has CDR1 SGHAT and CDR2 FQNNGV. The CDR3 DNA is TGTGCCAGCAGCTTCCCAGGGACAGATACGCAGTATTTT. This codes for CASSFPGTDTQYF. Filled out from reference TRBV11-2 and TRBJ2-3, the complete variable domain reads EAGVAQSPRYKIIEKRQSVAFWCNPISGHATLYWYQQILGQGPKLLIQFQNNGVVDDSQLPKDRFSAERLKGVDSTLKIQPAKLEDSAVYLCASSFPGTDTQYFGPGTRLTVL.

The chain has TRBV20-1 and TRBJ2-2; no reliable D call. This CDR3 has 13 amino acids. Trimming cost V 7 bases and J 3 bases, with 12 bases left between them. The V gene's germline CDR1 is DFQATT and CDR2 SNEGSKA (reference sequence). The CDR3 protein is CSVPDRYTGELFF. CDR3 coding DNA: TGCAGTGTTCCGGACCGATACACCGGGGAGCTGTTTTTT.

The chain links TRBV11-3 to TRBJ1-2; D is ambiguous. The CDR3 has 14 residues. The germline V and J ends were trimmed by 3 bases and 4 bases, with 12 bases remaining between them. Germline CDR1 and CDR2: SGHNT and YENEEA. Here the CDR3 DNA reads TGTGCCAGCAGCTTGAACAGCGCTCGCTATGGCTACACCTTC. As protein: CASSLNSARYGYTF.

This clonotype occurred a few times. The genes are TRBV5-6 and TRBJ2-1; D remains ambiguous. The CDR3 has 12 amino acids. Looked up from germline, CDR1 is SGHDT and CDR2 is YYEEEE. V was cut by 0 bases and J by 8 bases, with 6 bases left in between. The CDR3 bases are TGTGCCAGCAGCTTGGTTAGGGATGAGCAGTTCTTC. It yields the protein CASSLVRDEQFF.

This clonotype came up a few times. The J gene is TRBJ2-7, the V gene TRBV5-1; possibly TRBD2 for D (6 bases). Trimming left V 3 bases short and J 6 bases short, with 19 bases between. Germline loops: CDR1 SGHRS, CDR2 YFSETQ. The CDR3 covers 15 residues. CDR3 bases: TGCGCCAGCAGCTGGGAGGACCCTGGGAACTCCGAGCAGTACTTC. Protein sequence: CASSWEDPGNSEQYF.

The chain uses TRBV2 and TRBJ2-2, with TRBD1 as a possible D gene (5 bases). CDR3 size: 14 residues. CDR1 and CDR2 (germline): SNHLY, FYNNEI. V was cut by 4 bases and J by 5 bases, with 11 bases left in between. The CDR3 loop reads CASSVRQRTGELFF. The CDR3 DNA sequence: TGTGCCAGCAGTGTACGACAGCGAACCGGGGAGCTGTTTTTT.

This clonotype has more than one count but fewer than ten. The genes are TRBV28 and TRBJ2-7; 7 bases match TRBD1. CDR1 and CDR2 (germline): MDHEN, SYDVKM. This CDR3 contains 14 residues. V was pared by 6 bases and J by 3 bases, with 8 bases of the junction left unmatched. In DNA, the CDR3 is TGTGCCAGCAGGCTGACAGGGAAAATCTACGAGCAGTACTTC. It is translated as CASRLTGKIYEQYF.